The 29 T cell receptor beta chains below come from one sample, sequenced in a study of technical replicates of blood from a few donors. The method was immunoSEQ multiplex PCR; TCRdb's version includes in-frame clones alone and lacks a portion of them. There are 70,000 to 95,000 clones in the sample; 95% to 97% occur only once, and approximately 0.18% lies in the top ten. Sequencing was carried out using T cells isolated from PBMCs. The receptors were sampled from a human donor in good health.

This clone is a singleton in its sample. The chain links TRBV6-5 to TRBJ1-2; D not resolved. This CDR3 contains 15 residues. Looked up from germline, CDR1 is MNHEY and CDR2 is SVGAGI. V lost 5 bases, J lost 0 bases, and 13 bases lay in between. CDR3 bases: TGTGCCAGCAGTCCGCTCACTGGAGCTAACTATGGCTACACCTTC. This codes for CASSPLTGANYGYTF.

The V call is TRBV11-2, the J call TRBJ1-2; D perhaps matches TRBD1 (5 bases). Trimming cost V 1 base and J 4 bases, with 13 bases left between them. Germline assignment: CDR1 SGHAT and CDR2 FQNNGV. The CDR3 runs to 15 residues. In DNA form, the CDR3 reads TGTGCCAGCAGCTTAGGGGGGGACTTAGGCTATGGCTACACCTTC. As protein: CASSLGGDLGYGYTF.

The chain uses TRBV7-9 and TRBJ2-5; maybe TRBD1 (5 bases). There are 13 residues in the CDR3. The V end lost 1 base, the J end lost 4 bases, and 7 bases lay between the germline ends. Looked up from germline, CDR1 is SEHNR and CDR2 is FQNEAQ (reference sequence). CDR3 sequence reads: CASSLGGPETQYF. The CDR3 bases are TGTGCCAGCAGCTTAGGGGGCCCAGAGACCCAGTACTTC.

The chain couples TRBV7-9 to TRBJ2-1; 10 bases fit TRBD1. Germline CDR1 reads SEHNR; CDR2 reads FQNEAQ (reference sequence). This CDR3 is 15 amino acids long. V lost 2 bases and J lost 8; bases outside the gene matches: 6. CDR3 sequence (DNA): TGTGCCAGCAGCTTAAGGACAGGGGGAACGGATGAGCAGTTCTTC. Translation gives CASSLRTGGTDEQFF.

V and J are TRBV4-1 and TRBJ2-3, with TRBD2 as a possible D gene (6 bases). V shed 0 bases and J shed 3 bases, with 19 bases lying between them. The CDR3 spans 18 residues. CDR1 and CDR2 from the germline V gene are MGHRA and YSYEKL. In DNA form, the CDR3 reads TGCGCCAGCAGCCAAGAAAGTGGAGGGAACCGGCAAACAGATACGCAGTATTTT. Residues: CASSQESGGNRQTDTQYF.

This clone occurred once. This sequence joins TRBV9 and TRBJ1-2; D is uncertain. Germline CDR1 and CDR2: SGDLS and YYNGEE. Trimming stripped 4 bases from V and 5 bases from J, with 18 bases between. The CDR3 is 15 residues long. The CDR3 DNA reads TGTGCCAGCAGCCCCCCCGCGAGGGTGGGGTATGGCTACACCTTC. It is translated as CASSPPARVGYGYTF.

V and J are TRBV20-1 and TRBJ2-7; D remains ambiguous. V was trimmed by 6 bases and J by 3 bases, leaving 9 bases between them. The V gene's germline CDR1 is DFQATT and CDR2 SNEGSKA (reference sequence). The CDR3 consists of 11 residues. The CDR3 sequence: CSANLYYEQYF. Written as DNA, the CDR3 is TGCAGTGCCAACCTCTACTACGAGCAGTACTTC.

The chain carries TRBV6-4 and TRBJ2-1; 7 positions agree with TRBD1. This CDR3 is built from 15 residues. The V gene's germline CDR1 is MRHNA and CDR2 SNTAGT. After removal of 2 bases from V and 5 bases from J, the junction contained 6 bases not matched to a gene. CDR3 amino acids: CASSDDGTGDNEQFF. The DNA of the CDR3 is TGTGCCAGCAGTGACGACGGTACAGGGGACAATGAGCAGTTCTTC.

This clone was seen once. The rearrangement joins TRBV30 to TRBJ2-3, with D perhaps TRBD2 (6 bases). V dropped 2 bases and J dropped 0 bases, with 12 bases sitting between them. Germline CDR1 reads GTSNPN; CDR2 reads SVGIG (reference sequence). This CDR3 is built from 15 residues. CDR3 residues: CAWSRGTSSTDTQYF. CDR3 sequence (DNA): TGTGCCTGGAGTCGGGGGACCTCTAGCACAGATACGCAGTATTTT.

The chain couples TRBV4-2 to TRBJ2-2, with a weak D call TRBD1 (6 bases). The V end was cut by 4 bases, the J end by 4 bases, with 10 bases between. This CDR3 region has 14 residues. Per the germline V gene, CDR1 is LGHNA and CDR2 is YNFKEQ. The CDR3 DNA reads TGTGCCAGCAGCCCTACAGGGTCCACCGGGGAGCTGTTTTTT. Residues: CASSPTGSTGELFF.

V is TRBV27 and J is TRBJ1-1; 7 bases are a match to TRBD1. The V gene end was trimmed by 2 bases and the J gene end by 0 bases; junction bases not matched to a gene: 0. The CDR3 runs to 14 residues. CDR1 is MNHEY and CDR2 is SMNVEV in the germline V gene (reference sequence). Written as DNA, the CDR3 is TGTGCCAGCAGTTTACAGGGGGTGAACACTGAAGCTTTCTTT. It codes for CASSLQGVNTEAFF.

V usage is TRBV6-1 and J usage is TRBJ1-2; D gene unclear. V was clipped by 1 base and J by 3 bases, with 18 bases between them. Per germline, CDR1 MNHNS and CDR2 SASEGT. The length of the CDR3 is 17 residues. The CDR3 here is CASSEGAGGSPYYGYTF. The CDR3 DNA reads as TGTGCCAGCAGTGAAGGGGCAGGTGGGAGCCCCTACTATGGCTACACCTTC.

The J gene is TRBJ2-7, the V gene TRBV10-2, with 7 bases fitting TRBD2. The germline V gene has CDR1 WSHSY and CDR2 SAAADI. The V segment lost 10 bases and the J segment 7 bases; nucleotides outside the gene matches: 16. This CDR3 has 14 amino acids. The CDR3 spells CATKEGGRDREQYF. For the CDR3, the DNA is TGCGCCACCAAGGAGGGAGGGCGGGACCGAGAGCAGTACTTC.

The V gene is TRBV29-1, the J gene TRBJ1-1; 7 positions match TRBD1. The CDR3 spans 13 residues. Unmatched junction bases numbered 2, after V lost 4 bases and J lost 0 bases. The germline V gene encodes CDR1 SQVTM and CDR2 ANQGSEA. The CDR3 bases are TGCAGCGTTGCAGGGGGTTTGAACACTGAAGCTTTCTTT. Its translation: CSVAGGLNTEAFF.

The chain carries TRBV9 and TRBJ1-1; the match to TRBD1 covers 7 bases. Germline loops: CDR1 SGDLS, CDR2 YYNGEE. This CDR3 spans 13 amino acids. The V and J ends lost 1 base and 5 bases, in that order; junction bases with no gene match: 2. The CDR3 nucleotides read TGTGCCAGCAGCGTAAGGGGGCGGACTGAAGCTTTCTTT. Amino acid sequence: CASSVRGRTEAFF.

The chain carries TRBV5-1 and TRBJ2-6; D is unclear. V was pared by 0 bases and J by 0 bases, with 13 bases between. The CDR3 spans 18 residues. Germline-derived CDR1 and CDR2 are SGHRS and YFSETQ. The CDR3 coding sequence is TGCGCCAGCAGCTTGGCAGGAATGGTCGGCTCTGGGGCCAACGTCCTGACTTTC. It yields the protein CASSLAGMVGSGANVLTF.

The gene calls are TRBV30 and TRBJ1-1; the D is unclear. This CDR3 comprises 13 residues. Germline CDR1 and CDR2: GTSNPN and SVGIG (reference sequence). The germline V and J ends were trimmed by 0 bases and 5 bases, with 10 bases remaining between them. The CDR3 sequence is CAWSVGPGTEAFF. For the CDR3, the DNA is TGTGCCTGGAGTGTAGGTCCGGGGACTGAAGCTTTCTTT.

The rearrangement joins TRBV6-5 to TRBJ1-5; D gene unclear. The length of the CDR3 is 14 residues. V lost 6 bases and J lost 4, with 13 bases in between. Germline CDR1 reads MNHEY; CDR2 reads SVGAGI. CDR3 residues: CASSQSRRNQPQHF. For the CDR3, the DNA is TGTGCCAGCAGCCAAAGCAGGCGAAATCAGCCCCAGCATTTT.

V gene TRBV27 combines with J gene TRBJ2-7, with 7 nucleotides matching TRBD2. J lost 4 bases, V lost 7 bases, and 13 bases had no gene match. The germline gives CDR1 MNHEY, CDR2 SMNVEV (reference sequence). The CDR3 contains 15 residues. For the CDR3, the DNA is TGTGCCAGCACCCCGGTAGGCGGGAGTGGGTACGAGCAGTACTTC. It encodes CASTPVGGSGYEQYF.

V gene TRBV27 combines with J gene TRBJ1-1, with 9 bases matching TRBD1. This CDR3 is built from 18 residues. With V trimmed by 2 bases and J by 2 bases, 12 bases remained unmatched. Germline V CDR1 and CDR2: MNHEY, SMNVEV (reference sequence). The CDR3 sequence: CASSLRTGGGLINTEAFF. The DNA for the CDR3 is TGTGCCAGCAGTTTACGAACAGGGGGCGGGCTAATAAACACTGAAGCTTTCTTT.

Only one count was recorded for this clone. The chain uses TRBV5-1 and TRBJ1-2; maybe TRBD1 (6 bases). Germline V gene data show CDR1 as SGHRS and CDR2 as YFSETQ. The CDR3 loop spans 14 amino acids. V lost 6 bases to trimming and J lost 1 base, with 13 bases between them. CDR3 protein: CASTRDTFNYGYTF. In DNA, the CDR3 is TGCGCCAGCACCAGGGACACTTTTAACTATGGCTACACCTTC.

This chain links TRBV13 with TRBJ1-6; D is undetermined. The CDR3 has 14 residues. Germline V gene data show CDR1 as PRHDT and CDR2 as FYEKMQ (reference sequence). Trimming cost V 0 bases and J 7 bases, with 7 bases left between them. CDR3 loop: CASSLGAKNSPLHF. The CDR3 DNA reads as TGTGCCAGCAGCTTAGGGGCCAAGAATTCACCCCTCCACTTT.

This chain uses TRBV7-2 with TRBJ2-7, with D possibly matching TRBD2 (6 bases). CDR1 is SGHTA, CDR2 FQGNSA, per germline. The CDR3 is made up of 15 amino acids. Trimming took 1 base from V and 1 from J, leaving 11 bases between them. In nucleotides, the CDR3 is TGTGCCAGCAGCTTAGGGTTGGCGGGATCCTACGAGCAGTACTTC. Protein sequence: CASSLGLAGSYEQYF. The whole variable domain, filled in from reference TRBV7-2 and TRBJ2-7, reads GAGVSQSPSNKVTEKGKDVELRCDPISGHTALYWYRQSLGQGLEFLIYFQGNSAPDKSGLPSDRFSAERTGGSVSTLTIQRTQQEDSAVYLCASSLGLAGSYEQYFGPGTRLTVT.

This clone was seen only once. The rearrangement joins TRBV5-1 to TRBJ1-1; 8 bases line up with TRBD1. The germline gives CDR1 SGHRS, CDR2 YFSETQ. V lost 4 bases to trimming and J lost 6 bases; unmatched junction nucleotides: 11. The CDR3 is 15 residues long. CDR3: CASSQMTGEGAEAFF. In nucleotides, the CDR3 is TGCGCCAGCAGCCAGATGACAGGGGAAGGAGCTGAAGCTTTCTTT.

The chain carries TRBV5-1 and TRBJ1-6; tentative D call: TRBD1 (6 bases). V lost 4 bases and J lost 4, with 15 bases in between. Germline V gene lookup returns CDR1 SGHRS and CDR2 YFSETQ. The CDR3 runs 16 residues. CDR3 region: CASSLASGQYNSPLHF. As DNA, the CDR3 is TGCGCCAGCAGCCTAGCTTCGGGACAATATAATTCACCCCTCCACTTT.

This clone was seen a few times. The CDR3 nucleotides read TGCAGTGCCCCCTTCACAGATACGCAGTATTTT. Amino acids: CSAPFTDTQYF. The V gene is TRBV20-1, the J gene TRBJ2-3; D unresolved. Trimming removed 6 bases from V and 2 bases from J, with 6 bases in between. Looked up from germline, CDR1 is DFQATT and CDR2 is SNEGSKA (reference sequence). CDR3 length equals 11 residues.

CDR3 nucleotides: TGTGCCAGCAGCTTACTCCAGGGGGCTGGAAACACCATATATTTT. It encodes CASSLLQGAGNTIYF. This chain connects TRBV7-9 to TRBJ1-3, with 7 positions matching TRBD1. J was trimmed by 2 bases and V by 2 bases; bases with no gene match: 3. The germline V gene encodes CDR1 SEHNR and CDR2 FQNEAQ (reference sequence). The CDR3 has 15 amino acids.

V and J are TRBV7-9 and TRBJ1-2; D ambiguous. Trimming removed 2 bases at V and 8 bases at J, with 21 bases between. The CDR3 covers 16 residues. Germline V gene lookup returns CDR1 SEHNR and CDR2 FQNEAQ (reference sequence). CDR3 bases: TGTGCCAGCAGCTTACGCGGGGATATCGTATCTAGAGGCTACACCTTC. Encoded protein: CASSLRGDIVSRGYTF.

The chain is built from TRBV15 and TRBJ2-5; 10 bases match TRBD2. This CDR3 is 16 amino acids long. Unmatched junction bases numbered 7, after V lost 4 bases and J lost 2 bases. Germline-derived CDR1 and CDR2 are LNHNV and YYDKDF (reference sequence). The DNA for the CDR3 is TGTGCCACCAGCACACGGACTAGCGGCGTACAAGAGACCCAGTACTTC. This gives the protein CATSTRTSGVQETQYF.